These T cell receptor beta chains were read from a single sample in a study of neurological immune-mediated disorders. One entry per CDR3 protein, called by TCRdb with MiXCR from the 5' RACE reads. Among roughly 60,000 distinct CDR3 sequences listed, around 4.7% were seen once. Sequences were obtained from PBMCs. The receptor set was obtained from a woman aged 50 to 60 with multiple sclerosis. Each CDR3 is given with its conserved first and last residue. Fields, in order: clone size, J gene, V gene, D gene, CDR3 DNA, CDR3 protein. D genes are given only for firm matches. Rows give clone size only sometimes, using once, few, many, or a class for an expanded clone.

abundance: many
j_gene: TRBJ2-2
v_gene: TRBV24-1
d_gene: TRBD2
CDR3nt: TGTGCCACCAGTGACCCGAGCGGGACTTACACCGGGGAGCTGTTTTTT
CDR3aa: CATSDPSGTYTGELFF

abundance: many
j_gene: TRBJ1-5
v_gene: TRBV28
d_gene: TRBD1
CDR3nt: TGTGCCAGCATCCACGCAGGGGGCGATCAGCCCCAGCATTTT
CDR3aa: CASIHAGGDQPQHF

abundance: many
j_gene: TRBJ2-7
v_gene: TRBV20-1
d_gene: TRBD2
CDR3nt: TGCAGTGCTAGAGATGGGGGGACTAGCGGGACTTACGAGCAGTACTTC
CDR3aa: CSARDGGTSGTYEQYF

abundance: many
j_gene: TRBJ2-2
v_gene: TRBV20-1
d_gene: NA
CDR3nt: TGCAGTGCTAGGTCGCGGGGTAACACCGGGGAGCTGTTTTTT
CDR3aa: CSARSRGNTGELFF

abundance: NA
j_gene: TRBJ1-5
v_gene: TRBV18
d_gene: NA
CDR3nt: TGTGCCAGCTCACCTCAGGGAGAAAATCAGCCCCAGAATTTT
CDR3aa: CASSPQGENQPQNF

abundance: many
j_gene: TRBJ2-2
v_gene: TRBV20-1
d_gene: NA
CDR3nt: TGCAGTGCTAGGTCCCCAGGGACCGGGGAGCTGTTTTTT
CDR3aa: CSARSPGTGELFF

abundance: many
j_gene: TRBJ2-3
v_gene: TRBV6-5
d_gene: TRBD2
CDR3nt: TGTGCCAGCAGAGCGGGGGGGCCCGCAGATACGCAGTATTTT
CDR3aa: CASRAGGPADTQYF

abundance: many
j_gene: TRBJ1-2
v_gene: TRBV6-1
d_gene: NA
CDR3nt: TGTGCCAGCAGTAATTTAAGGCAGCAAGCTTCGTATGGCTACACCTTC
CDR3aa: CASSNLRQQASYGYTF

abundance: many
j_gene: TRBJ2-1
v_gene: TRBV5-6
d_gene: TRBD2
CDR3nt: TGTGCCAGCAGCTTGGTGTTGCTAGCGGGGGGCCACAATGAGCAGTTCTTC
CDR3aa: CASSLVLLAGGHNEQFF

abundance: few
j_gene: TRBJ1-1
v_gene: TRBV7-2
d_gene: NA
CDR3nt: TGTGCCAGCAGCCAACGGACAGTTAGAGCTTTCTTT
CDR3aa: CASSQRTVRAFF

abundance: few
j_gene: TRBJ1-6
v_gene: TRBV12-5
d_gene: NA
CDR3nt: TGTGCTAGTGGTCGGGATCTCCCGTATAATTCACCCCTCCACTTT
CDR3aa: CASGRDLPYNSPLHF

abundance: many
j_gene: TRBJ2-2
v_gene: TRBV7-2
d_gene: NA
CDR3nt: TGTGCCAGCAGCTTAGGTCGGGGGTCATTAACCGGGGAGCTGTTTTTT
CDR3aa: CASSLGRGSLTGELFF

abundance: many
j_gene: TRBJ2-3
v_gene: TRBV5-1
d_gene: NA
CDR3nt: TGCGCCAGCAGCCACGACAGAGTCACAGATACGCAGTATTTT
CDR3aa: CASSHDRVTDTQYF

abundance: many
j_gene: TRBJ2-1
v_gene: TRBV24-1
d_gene: TRBD1
CDR3nt: TGTGCCACCAGTGACCCATCAGGGGGCCGGCAGTTCTTC
CDR3aa: CATSDPSGGRQFF

abundance: many
j_gene: TRBJ2-3
v_gene: TRBV10-2
d_gene: TRBD1
CDR3nt: TGCGCCAGTGAACGGGACAGGGACTCAGATACGCAGTATTTT
CDR3aa: CASERDRDSDTQYF

abundance: many
j_gene: TRBJ2-5
v_gene: TRBV10-2
d_gene: NA
CDR3nt: TGCGCCAGCAGTACCCGTACAGGGTTTGGGGAGACCCAGTACTTC
CDR3aa: CASSTRTGFGETQYF

abundance: many
j_gene: TRBJ2-1
v_gene: TRBV5-6
d_gene: NA
CDR3nt: TGTGCCAGCAGCTTCCAACAGGGTGTGCTCTTC
CDR3aa: CASSFQQGVLF